This T cell receptor beta chain originates from a study of blood T cell repertoires in COVID-19. V lost 1 base and J lost 8, with 15 bases in between. The germline V gene has CDR1 MGHDK and CDR2 SYGVNS. The length of the CDR3 is 15 residues. Clones were sequenced by immunoSEQ multiplex PCR, and TCRdb holds only the in-frame ones, with some missing. The table lists 76,000 or so clones, approximately 80% of them singletons. The source is a man over 45 with acute or convalescent COVID-19. Sequencing was done on a sample of peripheral blood. The V gene is TRBV25-1, the J gene TRBJ2-4; D not certain. The DNA of the CDR3 is TGTGCCAGCAGTGAATGGCCAGCAGGTTTTGACATTCAGTACTTC. It is translated as CASSEWPAGFDIQYF. Filled out from reference TRBV25-1 and TRBJ2-4, the complete variable domain reads EADIYQTPRYLVIGTGKKITLECSQTMGHDKMYWYQQDPGMELHLIHYSYGVNSTEKGDLSSESTVSRIRTEHFPLTLESARPSHTSQYLCASSEWPAGFDIQYFGAGTRLSVL.